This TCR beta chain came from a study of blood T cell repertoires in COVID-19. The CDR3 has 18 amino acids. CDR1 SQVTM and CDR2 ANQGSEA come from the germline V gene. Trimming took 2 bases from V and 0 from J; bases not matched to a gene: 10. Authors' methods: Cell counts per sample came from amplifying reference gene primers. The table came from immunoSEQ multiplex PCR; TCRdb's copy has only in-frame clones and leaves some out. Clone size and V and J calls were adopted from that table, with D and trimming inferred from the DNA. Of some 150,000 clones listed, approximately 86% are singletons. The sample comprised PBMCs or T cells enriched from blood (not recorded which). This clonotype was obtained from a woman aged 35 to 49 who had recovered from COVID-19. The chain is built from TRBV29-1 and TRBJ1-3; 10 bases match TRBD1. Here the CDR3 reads CSVEPRDRGSHSGNTIYF. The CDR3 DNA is TGCAGCGTTGAACCCCGGGACAGGGGATCCCACTCTGGAAACACCATATATTTT.